The rows below give T cell receptor beta chains drawn from one sample of a study of cytomegalovirus exposure and HLA in healthy donors. Produced via immunoSEQ multiplex PCR; TCRdb's table is partial and in-frame only. The sample records 200,000 to 250,000 clones, 87% being singletons. The material sequenced was PBMCs. These TCRs come from a woman between 18 and 30 years old in good health and CMV-seropositive. Each CDR3 is given with its conserved first and last residue. The D gene is left open where the match is weak. The size field is filled for only some rows; it gives once, few, many or a size class.

>TRBV27|TRBJ1-1|NA|15|NA
CASSLDPTMNTEAFF
TGTGCCAGCAGTTTAGACCCAACTATGAACACTGAAGCTTTCTTT
>TRBV11-3|TRBJ2-3|TRBD2|14|once
CASSSGGDSNTQYF
TGTGCCAGCAGCTCCGGGGGGGATTCTAATACGCAGTATTTT
>TRBV29-1|TRBJ2-1|TRBD2|14|NA
CSVGLAEFDNEQFF
TGCAGCGTTGGGCTAGCGGAGTTTGACAATGAGCAGTTCTTC
>TRBV5-1|TRBJ2-7|NA|13|NA
CASSPRASYEQYF
TGCGCCAGCAGCCCCCGCGCCTCCTACGAGCAGTACTTC
>TRBV7-2|TRBJ1-2|TRBD1|14|once
CASSLGTGTYGYTF
TGTGCCAGCAGCTTAGGGACAGGGACCTATGGCTACACCTTC
>TRBV28|TRBJ2-7|NA|13|NA
CASIGGPSYEQYF
TGTGCCAGCATCGGGGGACCGTCCTACGAGCAGTACTTC
>TRBV10-3|TRBJ2-3|TRBD2|12|NA
CAISESLATMYF
TGTGCCATCAGTGAGTCACTAGCGACGATGTATTTT
>TRBV7-9|TRBJ2-7|NA|15|NA
CASSLVGRGEYEQYF
TGTGCCAGCAGCTTAGTAGGCAGGGGCGAGTACGAGCAGTACTTC
>TRBV9|TRBJ2-1|TRBD2|15|NA
CASSLLAGGNNEQFF
TGTGCCAGCAGCCTTCTAGCGGGAGGGAACAATGAGCAGTTCTTC
>TRBV9|TRBJ2-7|TRBD2|14|few
CASSAGLAGDEQYF
TGTGCCAGCAGTGCGGGACTAGCGGGGGACGAGCAGTACTTC
>TRBV15|TRBJ2-7|NA|15|NA
CATSRGQTLSYEQYF
TGTGCCACCAGCAGAGGACAGACCCTCTCCTACGAGCAGTACTTC
>TRBV30|TRBJ2-7|NA|14|NA
CAWSVLGSLYEQYF
TGTGCCTGGAGTGTATTGGGCAGCCTCTACGAGCAGTACTTC
>TRBV5-1|TRBJ2-1|TRBD2|16|NA
CASRGWQGLANNEQFF
TGCGCCAGCAGGGGGTGGCAGGGACTAGCGAACAATGAGCAGTTCTTC
>TRBV7-9|TRBJ2-7|NA|13|NA
CASSLQGLGEQYF
TGTGCCAGCAGCTTACAGGGGTTGGGAGAGCAGTACTTC
>TRBV27|TRBJ2-7|TRBD1|15|NA
CASRKSRTGTYEQYF
TGTGCCAGCAGAAAAAGTAGGACAGGTACCTACGAGCAGTACTTC
>TRBV10-3|TRBJ2-7|NA|13|NA
CAISESRLDEQYF
TGTGCCATCAGTGAGTCGCGGTTGGACGAGCAGTACTTC
>TRBV29-1|TRBJ2-2|NA|11|once
CSARDPGELFF
TGCAGCGCCCGGGATCCCGGGGAGCTGTTTTTT
>TRBV9|TRBJ2-1|TRBD2|16|NA
CASSTRTSGTYNEQFF
TGTGCCAGCAGCACGCGGACTAGCGGGACCTACAATGAGCAGTTCTTC
>TRBV6-5|TRBJ1-1|NA|14|NA
CASSYRSGRTEAFF
TGTGCCAGCAGTTACCGATCAGGGAGGACTGAAGCTTTCTTT
>TRBV6-5|TRBJ2-1|TRBD2|16|once
CASSYLQAGPGNEQFF
TGTGCCAGCAGTTACCTTCAAGCGGGACCAGGCAATGAGCAGTTCTTC
>TRBV7-9|TRBJ2-7|TRBD2|14|NA
CASSLSGGFYEQYF
TGTGCCAGCAGCCTTAGCGGGGGCTTCTACGAGCAGTACTTC
>TRBV27|TRBJ2-5|NA|12|NA
CASSRSQETQYF
TGTGCCAGCAGTCGCAGCCAAGAGACCCAGTACTTC
>TRBV30|TRBJ1-4|TRBD1|14|NA
CAWSAGTGFRELFF
TGTGCCTGGAGTGCCGGGACAGGGTTTCGTGAACTGTTTTTT
>TRBV2|TRBJ1-1|TRBD1|11|once
CASILQGPAFF
TGTGCCAGCATCCTACAGGGGCCAGCTTTCTTT
>TRBV9|TRBJ1-2|NA|14|NA
CASSQAGDGYGYTF
TGTGCCAGCAGCCAAGCAGGGGATGGCTATGGCTACACCTTC
>TRBV18|TRBJ1-1|TRBD1|13|NA
CASSPTGGDEAFF
TGTGCCAGCTCACCTACAGGGGGCGATGAAGCTTTCTTT
>TRBV13|TRBJ1-2|NA|15|NA
CASSLTENTNYGYTF
TGTGCCAGCAGCTTGACAGAAAATACTAACTATGGCTACACCTTC
>TRBV11-2|TRBJ2-1|NA|12|NA
CASSLTGVKQFF
TGTGCCAGCAGCTTAACGGGAGTGAAGCAGTTCTTC
>TRBV30|TRBJ2-7|NA|12|NA
CAFLARDSKQYF
TGTGCCTTCCTGGCCAGAGACTCCAAGCAGTACTTC